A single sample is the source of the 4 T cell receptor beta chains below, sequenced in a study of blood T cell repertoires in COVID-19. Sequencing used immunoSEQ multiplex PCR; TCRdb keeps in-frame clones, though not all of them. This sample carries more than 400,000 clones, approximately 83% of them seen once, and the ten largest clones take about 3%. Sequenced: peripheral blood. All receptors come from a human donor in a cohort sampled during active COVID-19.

This CDR3 reads CASSPLEPGEQFF. CDR3 nucleotides: TGTGCCAGCAGCCCTCTAGAGCCCGGTGAGCAGTTCTTC. The rearrangement uses TRBV5-5 and TRBJ2-1; no definite D call. V lost 4 bases and J 9 bases, leaving 14 bases between the germline ends. The CDR3 is 13 residues long. The germline gives CDR1 SGHKS, CDR2 YYEKEE (reference sequence).

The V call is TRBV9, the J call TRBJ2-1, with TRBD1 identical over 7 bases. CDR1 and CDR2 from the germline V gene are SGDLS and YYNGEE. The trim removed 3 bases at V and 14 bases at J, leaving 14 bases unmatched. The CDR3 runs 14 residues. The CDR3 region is CASSADLGPGQKFF. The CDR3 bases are TGTGCCAGCAGCGCAGACCTCGGACCGGGACAGAAGTTCTTC.

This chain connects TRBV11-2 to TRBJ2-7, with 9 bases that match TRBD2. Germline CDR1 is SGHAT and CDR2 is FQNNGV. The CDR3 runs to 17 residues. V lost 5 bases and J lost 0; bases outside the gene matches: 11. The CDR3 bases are TGTGCCAGCAGCCAGATCCTAGCGGGGCAGAGCTCCTACGAGCAGTACTTC. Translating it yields CASSQILAGQSSYEQYF.

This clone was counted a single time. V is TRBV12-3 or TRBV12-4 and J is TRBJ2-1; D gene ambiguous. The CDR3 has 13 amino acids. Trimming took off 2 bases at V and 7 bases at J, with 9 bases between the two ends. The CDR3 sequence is CASSLNSPNEQFF. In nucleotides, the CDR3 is TGTGCCAGCAGTTTAAATAGCCCGAATGAGCAGTTCTTC.